The T cell receptor (beta chain) described here comes from a study of response to subunit inactivated influenza vaccine. Study-wide results and limits: The authors put forward the suggestion that each seasonal influenza vaccination may bring in only a limited number of new T cells.

With 0 bases clipped from V and 2 bases from J, the junction kept 2 bases outside the gene matches. The germline gives CDR1 MDHEN, CDR2 SYDVKM. The CDR3 is 15 residues long. For this clonotype: The antigen remains unidentified.

TCRdb re-derived calls from the RT-PCR reads in MiXCR, one entry per CDR3 protein. Among about 570,000 distinct CDR3 sequences listed, 10% to 15% were seen once. This specimen consisted of PBMCs from blood, obtained on the day of vaccination. The sequence was collected from a man aged 50 or older who received an inactivated influenza vaccine. The genes are TRBV28 and TRBJ2-7, with 9 nucleotides matching TRBD1. CDR3 region: CASSLWGQGTYEQYF. The CDR3 DNA follows: TGTGCCAGCAGTTTATGGGGACAGGGAACCTACGAGCAGTACTTC. Together with reference TRBV28 and TRBJ2-7, the CDR3 gives the full variable domain: DVKVTQSSRYLVKRTGEKVFLECVQDMDHENMFWYRQDPGLGLRLIYFSYDVKMKEKGDIPEGYSVSREKKERFSLILESASTNQTSMYLCASSLWGQGTYEQYFGPGTRLTVT.